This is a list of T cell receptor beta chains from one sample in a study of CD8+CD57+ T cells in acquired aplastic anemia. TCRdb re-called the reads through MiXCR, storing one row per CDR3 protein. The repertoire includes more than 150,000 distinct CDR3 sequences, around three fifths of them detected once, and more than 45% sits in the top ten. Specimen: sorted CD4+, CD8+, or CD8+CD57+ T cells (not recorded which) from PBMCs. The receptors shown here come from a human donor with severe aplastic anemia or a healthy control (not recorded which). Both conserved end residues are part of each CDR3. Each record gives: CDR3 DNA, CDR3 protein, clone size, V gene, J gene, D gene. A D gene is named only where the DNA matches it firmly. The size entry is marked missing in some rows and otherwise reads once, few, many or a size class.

DNA: TGTGCCAGCAGCCATGCCTACGAGCAGTACTTC
CDR3: CASSHAYEQYF
size: -
V: TRBV7-8
J: TRBJ2-7
D: -

DNA: TGCAGTGCTAGAAGGGGCTACAATGAGCAGTACTTC
CDR3: CSARRGYNEQYF
size: -
V: TRBV20-1
J: TRBJ2-7
D: -

DNA: TGTGCCAGCAGTTTAGTGGACTCCAATGAGCAGTTCTTC
CDR3: CASSLVDSNEQFF
size: many
V: TRBV12-3/TRBV12-4
J: TRBJ2-1
D: -

DNA: TGTGCCAGCAGCTTTGGACTACTAGCTTTCTTT
CDR3: CASSFGLLAFF
size: -
V: TRBV5-5
J: TRBJ1-1
D: -

DNA: TGCAGCGCCGAAGACCTCGAGCAGTACTTC
CDR3: CSAEDLEQYF
size: -
V: TRBV29-1
J: TRBJ2-7
D: -

DNA: TGTGCCAGCAGCTTGTGGGCGAACCCTTACGAGCAGTACTTC
CDR3: CASSLWANPYEQYF
size: many
V: TRBV5-6
J: TRBJ2-7
D: -

DNA: TGTGCCAGCAACGGCCTAACAGGGGTGTTGCAGCCCCAGCATTTT
CDR3: CASNGLTGVLQPQHF
size: many
V: TRBV28
J: TRBJ1-5
D: TRBD1

DNA: TGTGCCAGTACCCGCACCGGGGAGCTGTTTTTT
CDR3: CASTRTGELFF
size: -
V: TRBV19
J: TRBJ2-2
D: -

DNA: TGCGCCAGCAGCTTGGGACTAGCTGTTACCGGGGGGCAGTACTTC
CDR3: CASSLGLAVTGGQYF
size: -
V: TRBV5-1
J: TRBJ2-7
D: TRBD2

DNA: TGTGCCAGCAGCTTAGCGCCCTCTGGGGCCAACGTCCTGACTTTC
CDR3: CASSLAPSGANVLTF
size: many
V: TRBV7-2
J: TRBJ2-6
D: -

DNA: TGTGCCATCAGACGGGACAGCGACCTAGAAGCTTTCTTT
CDR3: CAIRRDSDLEAFF
size: -
V: TRBV10-3
J: TRBJ1-1
D: TRBD1

DNA: TGCAGTGCTAGGGTCGTCCGGACAGATAATGAAAAACTGTTTTTT
CDR3: CSARVVRTDNEKLFF
size: -
V: TRBV20-1
J: TRBJ1-4
D: -

DNA: TGTGCCACCAGCAGAGATCCCAGTACAGGGGGGTCACCCCTCCACTTT
CDR3: CATSRDPSTGGSPLHF
size: -
V: TRBV15
J: TRBJ1-6
D: TRBD1

DNA: TGCGCCAGCAGCTTGTTCTCAGGGCTTACCTACGAGCAGTACTTC
CDR3: CASSLFSGLTYEQYF
size: -
V: TRBV5-1
J: TRBJ2-7
D: -

DNA: TGTGCCAGCAGCTGGAGGGGGGACTCCTACAACGAGCAGTTCTTC
CDR3: CASSWRGDSYNEQFF
size: -
V: TRBV7-3
J: TRBJ2-1
D: -

DNA: TGTGCCAGCAGCGCGGACAGTAACACTGAAGCTTTCTTT
CDR3: CASSADSNTEAFF
size: many
V: TRBV9
J: TRBJ1-1
D: -

DNA: TGTGCCACCAGCAGAGATCTACCGCGTTCAGGCCATGAGCAGTTCTTC
CDR3: CATSRDLPRSGHEQFF
size: -
V: TRBV15
J: TRBJ2-1
D: -

DNA: TGTGCCAGCAGAGGGACAGTTAACTATGGCTACACCTTC
CDR3: CASRGTVNYGYTF
size: many
V: TRBV2
J: TRBJ1-2
D: TRBD1

DNA: TGCGCCAGCAGACTGGACGGGGCGAACACTGAAGCTTTCTTT
CDR3: CASRLDGANTEAFF
size: many
V: TRBV5-1
J: TRBJ1-1
D: -

DNA: TGTGCCACTAGAGAGGACAGGGGTTTCTCACCCCTCCACTTT
CDR3: CATREDRGFSPLHF
size: few
V: TRBV19
J: TRBJ1-6
D: TRBD1

DNA: TGTGCCAGCAGCTCCGGGGGGAGTACGCATAATTCACCCCTCCACTTT
CDR3: CASSSGGSTHNSPLHF
size: -
V: TRBV9
J: TRBJ1-6
D: -

DNA: TGTGCCATCAGGGGGACCTCAAACACCATATATTTT
CDR3: CAIRGTSNTIYF
size: -
V: TRBV10-3
J: TRBJ1-3
D: -

DNA: TGCAGTGCTAGGGCCGGGACGGGGCGGGAAAAACTGTTTTTT
CDR3: CSARAGTGREKLFF
size: -
V: TRBV20-1
J: TRBJ1-4
D: -

DNA: TGTGCCAGCAGTTTGGGTGCGGGCTCCTATAATTCACCCCTCCACTTT
CDR3: CASSLGAGSYNSPLHF
size: -
V: TRBV27
J: TRBJ1-6
D: -

DNA: TGTGCCAGTAGTCGTAGCGGGGGAGAGACCCAGTACTTC
CDR3: CASSRSGGETQYF
size: -
V: TRBV19
J: TRBJ2-5
D: TRBD2

DNA: TGTGCCAGCAGTGCCGGGACGGACTATGGCTACACCTTC
CDR3: CASSAGTDYGYTF
size: -
V: TRBV7-9
J: TRBJ1-2
D: -

DNA: TGTGCCACCAGCAGAGATAGGGTCGGGAGGAGCACAGATACGCAGTATTTT
CDR3: CATSRDRVGRSTDTQYF
size: -
V: TRBV15
J: TRBJ2-3
D: TRBD2

DNA: TGTGCCAGTAGTATTGGGACAGGGTTGAGCAATGAGCAGTTCTTC
CDR3: CASSIGTGLSNEQFF
size: -
V: TRBV19
J: TRBJ2-1
D: TRBD1

DNA: TGTGCCAGCAGCCCGTACCCCGGCCCCTACGAGCAGTACTTC
CDR3: CASSPYPGPYEQYF
size: many
V: TRBV4-2
J: TRBJ2-7
D: -

DNA: TGTGCCACCAGTGACCCGACAGGGTACGGAGACTATGGCTACACCTTC
CDR3: CATSDPTGYGDYGYTF
size: -
V: TRBV24-1
J: TRBJ1-2
D: TRBD1

DNA: TGTGCCAGCAGCGTACGGGACAGTCTCTCCTACGAGCAGTACTTC
CDR3: CASSVRDSLSYEQYF
size: -
V: TRBV9
J: TRBJ2-7
D: TRBD1

DNA: TGTGCCAGCAGCTTAGTCGGCCTTGCCTCCTACGAGCAGTACTTC
CDR3: CASSLVGLASYEQYF
size: -
V: TRBV7-9
J: TRBJ2-7
D: -

DNA: TGCAGTGCTAGAGAGCCGATCACAGATACGCAGTATTTT
CDR3: CSAREPITDTQYF
size: once
V: TRBV20-1
J: TRBJ2-3
D: -

DNA: TGTGCCAGCAGCCAAGCTAGTGAGCAGTTCTTC
CDR3: CASSQASEQFF
size: -
V: TRBV4-2
J: TRBJ2-1
D: -

DNA: TGTGCCAGCAGCTTAGTAGGGCTCTCCTACGAGCAGTACTTC
CDR3: CASSLVGLSYEQYF
size: -
V: TRBV7-3
J: TRBJ2-7
D: -

DNA: TGCGCCAGCAGCTTGCCTAGCGGGGGGCCTCAGGAGACCCAGTACTTC
CDR3: CASSLPSGGPQETQYF
size: -
V: TRBV5-1
J: TRBJ2-5
D: TRBD2

DNA: TGTGCCAGCAGTTTGTGGGGTTATGAGCAGTTCTTC
CDR3: CASSLWGYEQFF
size: few
V: TRBV27
J: TRBJ2-1
D: -

DNA: TGTGCCAGCAGCTCGGGTGGGCTCAATCAGCCCCAGCATTTT
CDR3: CASSSGGLNQPQHF
size: -
V: TRBV7-3
J: TRBJ1-5
D: -

DNA: TGTGCCAGCAATCGGATTCCGGGACTAGCGGGGGTCAACCAAGAGACCCAGTACTTC
CDR3: CASNRIPGLAGVNQETQYF
size: many
V: TRBV7-8
J: TRBJ2-5
D: TRBD2

DNA: TGTGCCACCGGCAGACGGGCTAGCAATCAGCCCCAGTACTTC
CDR3: CATGRRASNQPQYF
size: once
V: TRBV15
J: TRBJ2-5
D: -

DNA: TGTGCCAGCAGCTCTCCGGGACTAGCGGGGGGCATGAGCACAGATACGCAGTATTTT
CDR3: CASSSPGLAGGMSTDTQYF
size: many
V: TRBV13
J: TRBJ2-3
D: TRBD2

DNA: TGTGCCAGCAGTGACTCGAGAGGCAACGAGCAGTTCTTC
CDR3: CASSDSRGNEQFF
size: -
V: TRBV6-4
J: TRBJ2-1
D: -